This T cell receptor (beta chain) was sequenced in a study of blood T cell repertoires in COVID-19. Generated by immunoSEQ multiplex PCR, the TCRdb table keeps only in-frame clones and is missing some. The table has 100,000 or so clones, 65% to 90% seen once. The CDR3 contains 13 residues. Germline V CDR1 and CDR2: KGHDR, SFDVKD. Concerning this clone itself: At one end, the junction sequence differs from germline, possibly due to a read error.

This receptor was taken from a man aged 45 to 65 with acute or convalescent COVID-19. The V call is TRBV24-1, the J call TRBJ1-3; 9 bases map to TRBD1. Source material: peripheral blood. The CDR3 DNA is TGTGCCACCAGTGAGGACAGGGGTACACATCATCCCTTT. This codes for CATSEDRGTHHPF.